This T cell receptor (beta chain) was recorded in a study of tumor-infiltrating lymphocytes in primary liver carcinoma. In the study overall: Sample yields, roughly 3.5 to 7.13 million productive TCRbeta reads, were similar across the tissue types.

The CDR3 has 11 amino acids. The germline V gene has CDR1 SGHAT and CDR2 FQNNGV. From around 18-30 mg of unsorted bulk tissue, DNA and RNA were co-extracted together. Note on this clonotype: A junction end diverges from the germline sequence, so it may reflect a read error.

Total RNA (around 500 ng) served as template for TCR beta cDNA synthesis primed by a constant-region primer. Three nested multiplex PCR rounds, a slightly modified ARM-PCR method, built the TCR beta libraries. The two initial PCR rounds, approximately 10 cycles each, used TRBV1-TRBV30 forward and C-beta reverse primers. Via MiXCR, TCRdb re-called the multiplex PCR reads, giving one row per CDR3 protein. There are tens of thousands of distinct CDR3 sequences in the sample; approximately 71% occur only once, and roughly 38% lies in the top ten. This chain connects TRBV11-2 to TRBJ1-1, with 7 nucleotides matching TRBD1. The sample consisted of tumor-adjacent normal liver tissue. This clonotype originated in a woman aged 25 to 39 with primary liver carcinoma and hepatitis B virus infection. As DNA, the CDR3 is TGTACCAGCAGCCACGGGACAGAAGCTTCCTTT. Protein sequence: CTSSHGTEASF.